The entry below describes one T cell receptor (beta chain). The length of the CDR3 is 15 residues. J gave up 7 bases and V 5 bases, and 8 bases lay outside the gene matches. Germline CDR1 is SEHNR and CDR2 is FQNEAQ (reference sequence). The data stem from a study of neurological immune-mediated disorders. Synthesis of cDNA used 5'RACE (with 10-nucleotide random UMIs). A single record per CDR3 protein comes from TCRdb applying MiXCR to the 5' RACE reads. The table shows around 21,000 distinct CDR3 sequences, with 6% to 8% occurring only once. This receptor was identified in a young woman with HTLV-1-associated myelopathy (HAM/TSP). The sequenced material came from CD8+ T cells from blood. The chain couples TRBV7-9 to TRBJ2-3; TRBD1 aligns across 11 bases. The CDR3 coding sequence is TGTGCCAGCAGCGAATGGGGACAGGGGGAAAATACGCAGTATTTT. Amino acids: CASSEWGQGENTQYF.